This TCR beta chain was sequenced in a study of T cells in Graves' hyperthyroidism and ophthalmopathy. Amplified regions were TCR beta CDR3 sequences from RNA transcripts. During a first-round RT-PCR of the TCR CDR3, the HTBI primer set was used. One entry per CDR3 protein, called by TCRdb with MiXCR from the multiplex PCR reads. Here the sample spans around 480,000 distinct CDR3 sequences, around 14% being singletons. The CDR3 sequence is 17 residues long. V was trimmed by 3 bases and J by 4 bases, leaving 20 bases between them. The germline V gene has CDR1 SGDLS and CDR2 YYNGEE. The diagnostic basis comprised clinical symptoms, serum thyroxine and TRAb, thyroid ultrasound and orbital computed tomography.

This chain links TRBV9 with TRBJ2-1, with D possibly TRBD2 on 6 matching bases. Input material: blood. This clonotype was sampled from a woman under 30 with Graves' hyperthyroidism. DNA for the CDR3: TGTGCCAGCAGCGCCCAGCCCTGGACGGGGGATTACAATGAGCAGTTCTTC. Translating gives CASSAQPWTGDYNEQFF.